These T cell receptor beta chains were read from a single sample in a study of PD-1 blockade in classical Hodgkin lymphoma. Sequencing used immunoSEQ multiplex PCR; TCRdb keeps in-frame clones, though not all of them. The sample holds about 18,000 clones, 83% seen once. Material: peripheral blood mononuclear cells (PBMCs), obtained before the fourth cycle of nivolumab. The receptor set was obtained from a human donor with classical Hodgkin lymphoma. Both conserved end residues are part of each CDR3. D genes are given only for firm matches. Rows may omit the clone size; those that give it use once, few, many or a size class.

clone size: -; J gene: TRBJ2-1; D gene: -; V gene: TRBV7-9; CDR3 DNA: TGTGCCAGCAGCTTGGCCGACAGGAGTTTTGGGGATGAGCAGTTCTTC; CDR3 protein: CASSLADRSFGDEQFF
clone size: -; J gene: TRBJ2-1; D gene: -; V gene: TRBV19; CDR3 DNA: TGTGCCAGTACCATTTCTAGGCTTCGGGGGAATGAGCAGTTCTTC; CDR3 protein: CASTISRLRGNEQFF
clone size: once; J gene: TRBJ2-2; D gene: -; V gene: TRBV15; CDR3 DNA: TGTGCCACCAGCAGAGTGATAGCCGGGGAGCTGTTTTTT; CDR3 protein: CATSRVIAGELFF
clone size: -; J gene: TRBJ1-2; D gene: -; V gene: TRBV7-9; CDR3 DNA: TGTGCCAGCAGCTTAGGGGACGCTCCTAACTATGGCTACACCTTC; CDR3 protein: CASSLGDAPNYGYTF
clone size: -; J gene: TRBJ2-1; D gene: -; V gene: TRBV7-9; CDR3 DNA: TGTGCCAGCAGCTTACCTTCGGGACTCTACAATGAGCAGTTCTTC; CDR3 protein: CASSLPSGLYNEQFF
clone size: -; J gene: TRBJ2-3; D gene: -; V gene: TRBV7-3; CDR3 DNA: TGTGCCAGCAGCCCTACAAGCCCGACGGGCACAGATACGCAGTATTTT; CDR3 protein: CASSPTSPTGTDTQYF
clone size: -; J gene: TRBJ1-1; D gene: -; V gene: TRBV5-8; CDR3 DNA: TGTGCCAGCAGCACGGGTTGGGGGGGCCCCGGCGGGCGGTTCTTT; CDR3 protein: CASSTGWGGPGGRFF
clone size: -; J gene: TRBJ2-5; D gene: TRBD1; V gene: TRBV5-1; CDR3 DNA: TGCGCCAGCAGCCTCTTGGGGCAGGGGGCTTGGGAGACCCAGTACTTC; CDR3 protein: CASSLLGQGAWETQYF
clone size: -; J gene: TRBJ2-5; D gene: TRBD2; V gene: TRBV5-1; CDR3 DNA: TGCGCCAGCAGCTTGGCTAGCGGGGGGATACAAGAGACCCAGTACTTC; CDR3 protein: CASSLASGGIQETQYF
clone size: once; J gene: TRBJ1-2; D gene: -; V gene: TRBV7-3; CDR3 DNA: TGTGCCAGCAGCTTAAATCGGGAAGCTAACTATGGCTACACCTTC; CDR3 protein: CASSLNREANYGYTF
clone size: -; J gene: TRBJ2-5; D gene: -; V gene: TRBV21-1; CDR3 DNA: TGTGCCAGCAGTAGCGACGAAGAGACCCAGTACTTC; CDR3 protein: CASSSDEETQYF
clone size: -; J gene: TRBJ1-1; D gene: TRBD1; V gene: TRBV5-1; CDR3 DNA: TGCGCCAGTAACGAGGGGGCCGCCAACACTGAAGCTTTCTTT; CDR3 protein: CASNEGAANTEAFF
clone size: -; J gene: TRBJ1-2; D gene: -; V gene: TRBV7-9; CDR3 DNA: TGTGCCAGCAGCTTACGACCGTACCCTGGCTACACCTTC; CDR3 protein: CASSLRPYPGYTF
clone size: -; J gene: TRBJ1-1; D gene: TRBD1; V gene: TRBV19; CDR3 DNA: TGTGCCAGTAGGGAACAGGGGGGTCGGACTGAAGCTTTCTTT; CDR3 protein: CASREQGGRTEAFF
clone size: -; J gene: TRBJ1-1; D gene: -; V gene: TRBV7-9; CDR3 DNA: TGTGCCAGCAGCTTAGCGGTTGGTTCGGAGGCTTTCTTT; CDR3 protein: CASSLAVGSEAFF
clone size: -; J gene: TRBJ1-1; D gene: TRBD1; V gene: TRBV5-1; CDR3 DNA: TGCGCCAGCAGCCCGAGGGACAGGGCGAACACTGAAGCTTTCTTT; CDR3 protein: CASSPRDRANTEAFF
clone size: -; J gene: TRBJ2-7; D gene: -; V gene: TRBV5-1; CDR3 DNA: TGCGCCAGCAGCTTGGCCGCGGTAATCGGCGAGCAGTACTTC; CDR3 protein: CASSLAAVIGEQYF
clone size: few; J gene: TRBJ2-7; D gene: -; V gene: TRBV7-2; CDR3 DNA: TGTGCCAGCAGCTTAGCGCAAGGGTACGAGCAGTACTTC; CDR3 protein: CASSLAQGYEQYF
clone size: -; J gene: TRBJ2-1; D gene: TRBD2; V gene: TRBV7-9; CDR3 DNA: TGTGCCAGCAGCTTCACGGGGGAGGGGGAGCAGTTCTTC; CDR3 protein: CASSFTGEGEQFF
clone size: -; J gene: TRBJ2-7; D gene: TRBD1; V gene: TRBV7-9; CDR3 DNA: TGTGCCAGCAGCTTAGAAGGGGGCAAGGCCGAGCAGTACTTC; CDR3 protein: CASSLEGGKAEQYF
clone size: once; J gene: TRBJ2-5; D gene: -; V gene: TRBV19; CDR3 DNA: TGTGCCAGTAGTAAGAACGCGGTTGAGACAAGTAGCGAGACCCAGTACTTC; CDR3 protein: CASSKNAVETSSETQYF
clone size: once; J gene: TRBJ2-2; D gene: TRBD2; V gene: TRBV2; CDR3 DNA: TGTGCCAGCACTAGCGGGGCGAACACCGGGGAGCTGTTTTTT; CDR3 protein: CASTSGANTGELFF
clone size: -; J gene: TRBJ1-5; D gene: -; V gene: TRBV4-3; CDR3 DNA: TGCGCCAGCAGCCAAGAATGGGGTGTTGGTCAGCCCCAGCATTTT; CDR3 protein: CASSQEWGVGQPQHF
clone size: -; J gene: TRBJ1-5; D gene: TRBD1; V gene: TRBV27; CDR3 DNA: TGTGCCAGCAAAGAGACAGGGTCTCAGCCCCAGCATTTT; CDR3 protein: CASKETGSQPQHF
clone size: -; J gene: TRBJ1-1; D gene: -; V gene: TRBV7-9; CDR3 DNA: TGTGCCAGCAGCCTAGAGTCGAGGAACACTGAAGCTTTCTTT; CDR3 protein: CASSLESRNTEAFF
clone size: medium-sized; J gene: TRBJ2-2; D gene: -; V gene: TRBV7-9; CDR3 DNA: TGTGCCAGCAGCGGGGGTTCGCAGGGGACGGACACCGGGGAGCTGTTTTTT; CDR3 protein: CASSGGSQGTDTGELFF
clone size: -; J gene: TRBJ1-5; D gene: -; V gene: TRBV21-1; CDR3 DNA: TGTGCCAGCAGCGCTGGGCGCAATCAGCCCCAGCATTTT; CDR3 protein: CASSAGRNQPQHF
clone size: -; J gene: TRBJ1-2; D gene: -; V gene: TRBV12-5; CDR3 DNA: TGTGCTAGTGGTCCAGGGACAAGTTCAAGCGGCTACACCTTC; CDR3 protein: CASGPGTSSSGYTF
clone size: -; J gene: TRBJ2-1; D gene: -; V gene: TRBV7-2; CDR3 DNA: TGTGCCAGCAGCGTCGCCATTTCTGCCTACAATGAGCAGTTCTTC; CDR3 protein: CASSVAISAYNEQFF
clone size: -; J gene: TRBJ1-1; D gene: -; V gene: TRBV7-9; CDR3 DNA: TGTGCCAGCAGCTTGGAGGGGGGCGTCACTGAAGCTTTCTTT; CDR3 protein: CASSLEGGVTEAFF
clone size: once; J gene: TRBJ2-3; D gene: -; V gene: TRBV5-1; CDR3 DNA: TGCGCCAGCAGCTTGGCACTAGGGGGGGATACGCAGTATTTT; CDR3 protein: CASSLALGGDTQYF
clone size: once; J gene: TRBJ1-2; D gene: -; V gene: TRBV2; CDR3 DNA: TGTGCCAGCAGTGATGACAGCCTGAATAATGGCTACACCTTC; CDR3 protein: CASSDDSLNNGYTF
clone size: -; J gene: TRBJ2-5; D gene: -; V gene: TRBV5-1; CDR3 DNA: TGCGCCAGCAGCTTGGCGGGGGTTCAAGAGACCCAGTACTTC; CDR3 protein: CASSLAGVQETQYF
clone size: -; J gene: TRBJ1-2; D gene: -; V gene: TRBV7-9; CDR3 DNA: TGTGCCAGCAGCTTAGCGGTGCCCACGGAAGGCTACACCTTC; CDR3 protein: CASSLAVPTEGYTF
clone size: -; J gene: TRBJ2-5; D gene: TRBD2; V gene: TRBV7-8; CDR3 DNA: TGTGCCAGCAGCTTAGCTCAGGGAGGGGAGACCCAGTACTTC; CDR3 protein: CASSLAQGGETQYF
clone size: -; J gene: TRBJ1-2; D gene: TRBD1; V gene: TRBV7-9; CDR3 DNA: TGTGCCAGCAGTTCCACAGGGGGGATAAACTATGGCTACACCTTC; CDR3 protein: CASSSTGGINYGYTF
clone size: -; J gene: TRBJ1-2; D gene: TRBD1; V gene: TRBV5-1; CDR3 DNA: TGCGCCAGCAGCCTGGCCCTGGAGGGACAGGGCTACACCTTC; CDR3 protein: CASSLALEGQGYTF
clone size: -; J gene: TRBJ2-6; D gene: TRBD2; V gene: TRBV19; CDR3 DNA: TGTGCCAGTAAGGCATATGGGAGGGGACCCCCTTCCTCTGGGGCCAACGTCCTGACTTTC; CDR3 protein: CASKAYGRGPPSSGANVLTF
clone size: -; J gene: TRBJ2-7; D gene: -; V gene: TRBV4-3; CDR3 DNA: TGCGCCAGCAGCCAAGATCAGGGCCGCTACGAGCAGTACTTC; CDR3 protein: CASSQDQGRYEQYF
clone size: -; J gene: TRBJ2-5; D gene: TRBD2; V gene: TRBV19; CDR3 DNA: TGTGCCAGTAGCAACCAAGCCTCTGGCGGGGGTAGAGAGACCCAGTACTTC; CDR3 protein: CASSNQASGGGRETQYF
clone size: -; J gene: TRBJ2-5; D gene: -; V gene: TRBV5-1; CDR3 DNA: TGCGCCAGCAGCTTGGCGGGGTCCCAAGAGACCCAGTACTTC; CDR3 protein: CASSLAGSQETQYF